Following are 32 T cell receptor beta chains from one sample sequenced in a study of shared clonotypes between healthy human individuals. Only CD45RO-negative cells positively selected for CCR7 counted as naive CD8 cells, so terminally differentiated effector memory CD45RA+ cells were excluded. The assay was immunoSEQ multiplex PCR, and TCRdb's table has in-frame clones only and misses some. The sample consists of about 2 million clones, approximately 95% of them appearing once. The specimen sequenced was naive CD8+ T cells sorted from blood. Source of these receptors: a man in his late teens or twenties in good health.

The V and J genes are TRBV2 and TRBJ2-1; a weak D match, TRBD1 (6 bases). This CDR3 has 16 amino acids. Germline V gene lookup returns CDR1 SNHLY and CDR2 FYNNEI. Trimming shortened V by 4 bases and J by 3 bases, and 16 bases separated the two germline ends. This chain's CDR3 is CASSAEQGLGYNEQFF. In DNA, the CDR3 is TGTGCCAGCAGTGCCGAGCAGGGGCTTGGCTACAATGAGCAGTTCTTC.

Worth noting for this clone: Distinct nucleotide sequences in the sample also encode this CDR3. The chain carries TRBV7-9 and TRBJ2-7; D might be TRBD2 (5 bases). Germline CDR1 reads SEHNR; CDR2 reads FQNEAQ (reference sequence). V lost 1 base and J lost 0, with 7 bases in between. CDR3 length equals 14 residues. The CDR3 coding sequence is TGTGCCAGCAGCTTAGGGGAGAGCTCCTACGAGCAGTACTTC. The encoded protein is CASSLGESSYEQYF. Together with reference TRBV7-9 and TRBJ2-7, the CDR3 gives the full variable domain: DTGVSQNPRHKITKRGQNVTFRCDPISEHNRLYWYRQTLGQGPEFLTYFQNEAQLEKSRLLSDRFSAERPKGSFSTLEIQRTEQGDSAMYLCASSLGESSYEQYFGPGTRLTVT.

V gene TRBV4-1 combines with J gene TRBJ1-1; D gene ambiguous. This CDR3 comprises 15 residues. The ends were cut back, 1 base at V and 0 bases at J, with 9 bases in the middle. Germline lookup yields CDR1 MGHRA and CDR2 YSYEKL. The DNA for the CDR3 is TGCGCCAGCAGCCAAGTGGGCCTCATGAACACTGAAGCTTTCTTT. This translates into CASSQVGLMNTEAFF.

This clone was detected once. CDR3 in amino acids: CASSLGDDEQFF. The CDR3 DNA sequence: TGTGCCAGCAGCTTAGGGGACGATGAGCAGTTCTTC. V usage is TRBV11-3 and J usage is TRBJ2-1, with D tentatively TRBD1 or TRBD2 (5 bases each). The CDR3 sequence is 12 residues long. Trimming took 1 base from V and 8 from J, leaving 6 bases between them. Looked up from germline, CDR1 is SGHNT and CDR2 is YENEEA.

The DNA of the CDR3 is TGTGCCAGCAGCCCGGACAGGGCCTCGGAAAACATTCAGTACTTC. Protein sequence: CASSPDRASENIQYF. V usage is TRBV28 and J usage is TRBJ2-4; the match to TRBD1 covers 8 bases. The CDR3 has 15 amino acids. V gave up 6 bases and J gave up 5 bases; unmatched junction bases: 9. Germline CDR1 and CDR2: MDHEN and SYDVKM.

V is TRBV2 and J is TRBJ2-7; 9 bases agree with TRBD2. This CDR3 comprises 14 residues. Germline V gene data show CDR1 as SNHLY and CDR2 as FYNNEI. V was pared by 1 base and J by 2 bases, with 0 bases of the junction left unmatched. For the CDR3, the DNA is TGTGCCAGCAGTGAAGTAGCGGGGGCCTACGAGCAGTACTTC. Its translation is CASSEVAGAYEQYF.

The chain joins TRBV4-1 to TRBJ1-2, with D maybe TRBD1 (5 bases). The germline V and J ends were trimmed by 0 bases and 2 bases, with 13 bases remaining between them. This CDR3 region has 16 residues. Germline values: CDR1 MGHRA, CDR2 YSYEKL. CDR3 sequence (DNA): TGCGCCAGCAGCCAAGAAGAGAAGGGGATCAACTATGGCTACACCTTC. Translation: CASSQEEKGINYGYTF.

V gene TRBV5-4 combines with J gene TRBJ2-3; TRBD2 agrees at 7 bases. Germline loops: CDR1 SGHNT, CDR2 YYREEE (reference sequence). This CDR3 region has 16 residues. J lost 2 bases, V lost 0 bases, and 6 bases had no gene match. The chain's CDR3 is CASSLELLAATDTQYF. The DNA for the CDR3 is TGTGCCAGCAGCTTGGAGCTCCTAGCGGCCACAGATACGCAGTATTTT.

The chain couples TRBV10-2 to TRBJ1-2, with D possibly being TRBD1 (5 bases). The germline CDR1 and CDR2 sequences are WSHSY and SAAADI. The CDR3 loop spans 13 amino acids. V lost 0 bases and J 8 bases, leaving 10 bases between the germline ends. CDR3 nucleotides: TGCGCCAGCAGTGAGTCGATACAGGAGGGCTACACCTTC. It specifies CASSESIQEGYTF.

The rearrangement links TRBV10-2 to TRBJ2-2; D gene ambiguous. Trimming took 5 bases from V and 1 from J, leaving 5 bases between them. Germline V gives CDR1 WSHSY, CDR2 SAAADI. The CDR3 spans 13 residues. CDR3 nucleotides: TGCGCCAGCAGTCGCGGGAACACCGGGGAGCTGTTTTTT. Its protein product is CASSRGNTGELFF.

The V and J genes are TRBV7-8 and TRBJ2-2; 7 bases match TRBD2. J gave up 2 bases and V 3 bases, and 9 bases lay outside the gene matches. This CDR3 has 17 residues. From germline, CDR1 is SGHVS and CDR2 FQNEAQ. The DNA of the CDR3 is TGTGCCAGCAGCTTCCCGCGAGCGGGGCCTAACACCGGGGAGCTGTTTTTT. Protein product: CASSFPRAGPNTGELFF.

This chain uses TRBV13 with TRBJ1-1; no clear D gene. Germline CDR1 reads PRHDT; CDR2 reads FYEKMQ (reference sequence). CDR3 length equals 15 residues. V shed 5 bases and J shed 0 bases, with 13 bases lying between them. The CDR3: CASSLQLVLNTEAFF. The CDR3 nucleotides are TGTGCCAGCAGCCTCCAGCTCGTCTTGAACACTGAAGCTTTCTTT.

The CDR3 nucleotides are TGTGCCAGCAGAATGGACAGCTACGAGCAGTACTTC. Protein product: CASRMDSYEQYF. This chain joins TRBV2 and TRBJ2-7; tentative D call: TRBD1 (6 bases). CDR1 and CDR2 from the germline V gene are SNHLY and FYNNEI. This CDR3 spans 12 amino acids. The V end was cut by 6 bases, the J end by 3 bases, with 9 bases between.

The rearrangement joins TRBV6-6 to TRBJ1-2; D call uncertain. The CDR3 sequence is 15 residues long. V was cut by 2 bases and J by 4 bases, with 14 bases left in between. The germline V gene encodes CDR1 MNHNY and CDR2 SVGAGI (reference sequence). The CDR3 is CASSYEASYIYGYTF. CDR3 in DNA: TGTGCCAGCAGTTACGAGGCTTCTTATATCTATGGCTACACCTTC.

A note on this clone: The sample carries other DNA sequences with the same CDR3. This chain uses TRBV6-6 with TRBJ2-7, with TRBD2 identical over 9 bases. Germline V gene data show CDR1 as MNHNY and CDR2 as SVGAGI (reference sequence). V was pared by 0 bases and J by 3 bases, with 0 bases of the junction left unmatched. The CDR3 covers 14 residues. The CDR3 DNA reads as TGTGCCAGCAGTTACTCTAGCGGGAGCTACGAGCAGTACTTC. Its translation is CASSYSSGSYEQYF.

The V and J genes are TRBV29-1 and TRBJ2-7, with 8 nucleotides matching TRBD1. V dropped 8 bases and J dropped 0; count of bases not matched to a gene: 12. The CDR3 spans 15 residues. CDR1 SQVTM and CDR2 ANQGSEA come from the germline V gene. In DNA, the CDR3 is TGCAGCATCACCTTGACAGGGGTGATCTCCTACGAGCAGTACTTC. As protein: CSITLTGVISYEQYF.

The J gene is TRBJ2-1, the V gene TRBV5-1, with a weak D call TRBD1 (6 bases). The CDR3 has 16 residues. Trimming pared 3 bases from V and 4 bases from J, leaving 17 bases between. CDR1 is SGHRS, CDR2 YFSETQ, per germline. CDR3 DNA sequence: TGCGCCAGCAGCTCAAGACTCGACCAGGGGTACAATGAGCAGTTCTTC. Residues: CASSSRLDQGYNEQFF.

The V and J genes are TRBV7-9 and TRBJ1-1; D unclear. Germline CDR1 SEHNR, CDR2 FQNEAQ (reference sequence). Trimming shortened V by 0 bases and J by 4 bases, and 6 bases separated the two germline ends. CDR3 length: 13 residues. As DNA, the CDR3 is TGTGCCAGCAGCTTAGCTCCGAGCACTGAAGCTTTCTTT. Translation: CASSLAPSTEAFF.

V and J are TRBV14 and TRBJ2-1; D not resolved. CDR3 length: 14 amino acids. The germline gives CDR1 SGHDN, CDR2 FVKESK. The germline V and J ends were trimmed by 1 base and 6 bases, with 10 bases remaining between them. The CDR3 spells CASSQGLVPNEQFF. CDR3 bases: TGTGCCAGCAGCCAAGGGCTAGTCCCCAATGAGCAGTTCTTC.

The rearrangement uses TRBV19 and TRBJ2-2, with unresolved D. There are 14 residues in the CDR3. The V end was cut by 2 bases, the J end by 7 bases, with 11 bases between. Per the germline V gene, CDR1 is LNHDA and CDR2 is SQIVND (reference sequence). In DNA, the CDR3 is TGTGCCAGTAGTATATCGATGGTTGGCGGGGAGCTGTTTTTT. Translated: CASSISMVGGELFF.

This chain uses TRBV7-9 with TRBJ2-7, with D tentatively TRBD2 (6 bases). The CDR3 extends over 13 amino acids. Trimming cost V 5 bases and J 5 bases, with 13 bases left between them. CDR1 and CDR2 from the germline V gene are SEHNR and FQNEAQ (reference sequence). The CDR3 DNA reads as TGTGCCAGCAGCCCGGGGCGGGGTAACGAGCAGTACTTC. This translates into CASSPGRGNEQYF.

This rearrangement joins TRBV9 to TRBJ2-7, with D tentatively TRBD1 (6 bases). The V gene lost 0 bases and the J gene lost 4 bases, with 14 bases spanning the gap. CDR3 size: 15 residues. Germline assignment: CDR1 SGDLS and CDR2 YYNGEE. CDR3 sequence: CASSVGAGVVYEQYF. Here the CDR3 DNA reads TGTGCCAGCAGCGTAGGGGCAGGGGTAGTTTACGAGCAGTACTTC. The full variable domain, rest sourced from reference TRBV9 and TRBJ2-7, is DSGVTQTPKHLITATGQRVTLRCSPRSGDLSVYWYQQSLDQGLQFLIQYYNGEERAKGNILERFSAQQFPDLHSELNLSSLELGDSALYFCASSVGAGVVYEQYFGPGTRLTVT.

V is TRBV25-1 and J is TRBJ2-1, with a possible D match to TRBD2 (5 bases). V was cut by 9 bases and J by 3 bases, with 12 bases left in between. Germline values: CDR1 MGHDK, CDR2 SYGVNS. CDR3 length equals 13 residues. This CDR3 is CARGRRIYNEQFF. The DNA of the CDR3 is TGTGCCAGAGGGAGACGGATCTACAATGAGCAGTTCTTC. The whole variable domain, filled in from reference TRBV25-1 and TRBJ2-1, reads EADIYQTPRYLVIGTGKKITLECSQTMGHDKMYWYQQDPGMELHLIHYSYGVNSTEKGDLSSESTVSRIRTEHFPLTLESARPSHTSQYLCARGRRIYNEQFFGPGTRLTVL.

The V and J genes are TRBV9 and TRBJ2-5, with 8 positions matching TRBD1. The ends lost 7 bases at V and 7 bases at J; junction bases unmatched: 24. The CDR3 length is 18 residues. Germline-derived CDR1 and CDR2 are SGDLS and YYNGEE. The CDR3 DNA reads TGTGCCAGCGGAACCTCCTTTATTGAGACAGGGGATCTCGGGACCCAGTACTTC. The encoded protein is CASGTSFIETGDLGTQYF.

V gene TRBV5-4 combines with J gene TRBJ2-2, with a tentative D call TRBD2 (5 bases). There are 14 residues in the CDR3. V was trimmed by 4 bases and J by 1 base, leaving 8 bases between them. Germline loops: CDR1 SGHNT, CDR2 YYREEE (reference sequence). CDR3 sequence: CASSAGENTGELFF. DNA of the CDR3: TGTGCCAGCAGCGCCGGGGAGAACACCGGGGAGCTGTTTTTT.

In DNA form, the CDR3 reads TGCGCCAGCAGCCTCATGGGGTCGGGCAATGAGCAGTTCTTC. This sequence encodes CASSLMGSGNEQFF. The J gene is TRBJ2-1, the V gene TRBV4-1, with D unclear. This CDR3 contains 14 residues. V lost 4 bases and J 6 bases, leaving 13 bases between the germline ends. CDR1 MGHRA and CDR2 YSYEKL come from the germline V gene.

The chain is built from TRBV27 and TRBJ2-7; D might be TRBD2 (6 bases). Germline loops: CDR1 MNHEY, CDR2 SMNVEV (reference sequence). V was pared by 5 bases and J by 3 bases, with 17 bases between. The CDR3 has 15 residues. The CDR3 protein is CASSPGTYSVYEQYF. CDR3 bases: TGTGCCAGCAGTCCCGGGACTTACAGTGTCTACGAGCAGTACTTC.

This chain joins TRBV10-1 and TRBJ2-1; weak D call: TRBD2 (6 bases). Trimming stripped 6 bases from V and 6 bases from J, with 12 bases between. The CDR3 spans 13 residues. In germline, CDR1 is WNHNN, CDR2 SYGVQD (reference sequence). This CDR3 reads CASSPGTLNEQFF. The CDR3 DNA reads TGCGCCAGCAGCCCCGGGACTCTCAATGAGCAGTTCTTC.

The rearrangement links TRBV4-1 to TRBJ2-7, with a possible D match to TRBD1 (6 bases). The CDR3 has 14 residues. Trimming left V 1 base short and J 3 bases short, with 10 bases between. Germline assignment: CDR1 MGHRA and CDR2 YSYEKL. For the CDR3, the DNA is TGCGCCAGCAGCCAAGGCCAACAGGGCTACGAGCAGTACTTC. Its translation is CASSQGQQGYEQYF.

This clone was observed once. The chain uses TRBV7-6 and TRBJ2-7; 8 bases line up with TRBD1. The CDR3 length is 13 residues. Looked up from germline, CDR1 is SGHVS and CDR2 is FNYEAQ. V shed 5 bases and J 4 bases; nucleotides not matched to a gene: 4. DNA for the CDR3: TGTGCCAGCAGCCAGGACAGGGATTACGAGCAGTACTTC. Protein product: CASSQDRDYEQYF.

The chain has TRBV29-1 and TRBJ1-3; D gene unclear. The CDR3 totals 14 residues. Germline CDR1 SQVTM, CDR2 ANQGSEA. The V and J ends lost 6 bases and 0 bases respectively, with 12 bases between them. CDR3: CSVGRVNSGNTIYF. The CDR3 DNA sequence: TGCAGCGTCGGGAGGGTAAACTCTGGAAACACCATATATTTT.

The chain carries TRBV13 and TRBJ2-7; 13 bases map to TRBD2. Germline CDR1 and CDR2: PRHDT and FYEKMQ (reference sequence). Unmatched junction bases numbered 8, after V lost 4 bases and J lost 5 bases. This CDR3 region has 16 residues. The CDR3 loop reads CASSSRLAGGIHEQYF. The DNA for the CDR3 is TGTGCCAGCAGCTCGAGACTAGCGGGGGGTATCCACGAGCAGTACTTC.